These T cell receptor beta chains were read from a single sample in a study of PD-L1 blockade in urothelial cancer. TCRdb's copy holds only in-frame clones and misses some; the assay was immunoSEQ multiplex PCR. The sample lists 15,000 to 20,000 clones, about 80% occurring once. The sequencing used PBMCs, collected around atezolizumab (anti-PD-L1) treatment. Receptor source: a man aged 50-59 years with urothelial cancer. CDR3s include the opening cysteine and the closing phenylalanine or tryptophan. A D gene is named only where the DNA matches it firmly. A clone size is listed for some rows: how often the clone was seen (once, few, many), or a class if it is expanded.

TRBV7-9	TRBJ1-1	-	once	CASRRRVGTGVFMNTEAFF	TGTGCCAGCAGACGTAGGGTCGGTACAGGAGTTTTTATGAACACTGAAGCTTTCTTT
TRBV11-2	TRBJ2-3	TRBD1	-	CASSFSRDRSTDTQYF	TGTGCCAGCAGCTTTAGCCGGGACAGATCCACAGATACGCAGTATTTT
TRBV30	TRBJ1-4	-	once	CAWSVVTVGEKLFF	TGTGCCTGGAGTGTAGTGACAGTTGGGGAAAAACTGTTTTTT
TRBV7-3	TRBJ2-5	TRBD2	-	CASSTSGTETQYF	TGTGCCAGCAGCACTAGCGGGACGGAGACCCAGTACTTC
TRBV25-1	TRBJ2-3	-	-	CASSDNQRDTQYF	TGTGCCAGCAGTGACAACCAGCGGGATACGCAGTATTTT
TRBV9	TRBJ1-1	-	-	CASSVDGDTTEAFF	TGTGCCAGCAGCGTAGACGGGGACACCACTGAAGCTTTCTTT
TRBV5-1	TRBJ2-1	TRBD2	few	CASSLTSGYEQFF	TGCGCCAGCAGCTTGACTAGCGGGTATGAGCAGTTCTTC
TRBV29-1	TRBJ1-2	-	-	CSLAGGRGGYTF	TGCAGCCTAGCGGGGGGCAGGGGAGGCTACACCTTC
TRBV10-3	TRBJ2-1	TRBD2	-	CAIKGSTSGGAYNEQFF	TGTGCCATCAAAGGTTCGACTAGCGGGGGGGCCTACAATGAGCAGTTCTTC
TRBV27	TRBJ2-7	-	-	CASSPGGQAAYEQYF	TGTGCCAGCAGTCCGGGGGGACAGGCTGCTTACGAGCAGTACTTC
TRBV6-5	TRBJ1-1	-	-	CASSPGIGEAFF	TGTGCCAGCAGCCCCGGGATAGGTGAAGCTTTCTTT
TRBV12-1	TRBJ1-1	-	-	CASSCKLRGRITEAFF	TGTGCCAGCAGCTGTAAACTCAGGGGACGGATCACTGAAGCTTTCTTT
TRBV2	TRBJ2-3	-	-	CASRATYTDTQYF	TGTGCCAGCAGGGCAACGTACACAGATACGCAGTATTTT
TRBV4-2	TRBJ1-1	-	-	CASSLVEVNTEAFF	TGTGCCAGCAGCTTAGTGGAGGTGAACACTGAAGCTTTCTTT
TRBV6-1	TRBJ1-2	-	-	CASSQGLFNYGYTF	TGTGCCAGCAGTCAAGGGCTTTTTAACTATGGCTACACCTTC
TRBV29-1	TRBJ2-5	TRBD2	-	CSVVGSGGGETQYF	TGCAGCGTTGTTGGTAGCGGGGGAGGAGAGACCCAGTACTTC
TRBV23-1	TRBJ2-4	-	-	CASSPLGQRSIAKNIQYF	TGCGCCAGCAGTCCACTTGGACAGAGGAGTATAGCCAAAAACATTCAGTACTTC
TRBV19	TRBJ2-1	TRBD1	-	CASSRGQGLSGEQFF	TGTGCCAGTAGCCGTGGACAGGGGCTCTCAGGGGAGCAGTTCTTC
TRBV29-1	TRBJ2-5	-	-	CSVEMAFQETQYF	TGCAGCGTTGAGATGGCCTTCCAAGAGACCCAGTACTTC